This note documents a single T cell receptor (beta chain) sequence. Its antigen is still unknown. No per-base quality is available; no much larger clone lies one base away. Each collaborating institution followed its own protocols to collect whole blood in K2EDTA tubes. For TCRbeta analysis, collaborators shipped samples in one of three forms: frozen whole blood, isolated PBMCs, or DNA extracted from either of those sample types. The germline V gene specifies LGHNT as CDR1 and FRNRAP as CDR2. The CDR3, cysteine through phenylalanine, is 15 amino acids long. Kept here is only the CDR3 DNA, which spans 45 bases and is read in frame from base 1. V is pruned by 5 bases and J by 5 bases, leaving 6 bases of the junction without a gene match. These data belong to a study of blood T cell repertoires in COVID-19 (dated by TCRdb to 2020 to 2021). The study in broad terms: Samples covering the acute and convalescent phases of COVID-19 were provided by collaborators in the United States, Italy and Spain. Nearly every sample came with metadata listing a de-identified subject ID, COVID-19 status, age in years and sex. A freely available public database, intended as a resource for researchers studying the immune response to SARS-CoV-2, is where the repertoires were released. HLA class I and class II types, where available, came from metadata supplied by the sample provider rather than from assay-based typing. Subjects who had been exposed to COVID-19, were actively infected with it, or had recovered from it provided the deeply sampled blood TCRbeta repertoires that made up the dataset. The samples were drawn from the first 160 participants of the ongoing ImmuneRACE study and from over a thousand subjects provided by 6 global collaborators. The prospective study material was composed of cDNA or gDNA derived from T cells, B-cell-depleted T cells, or PBMCs. The paper's findings and limits, for the study overall: Clinical and demographic metadata were provided uncurated, with the amount varying by source and participant.

TCRbeta CDR3 regions were amplified from genomic DNA using the immunoSEQ Assay, a bias-controlled multiplex PCR. In the authors' own workflow: The number of nucleated cells in each sample was estimated by amplification of reference gene primers within the assay. Sequence reads were collapsed and filtered to measure the absolute abundance of every unique TCRbeta CDR3 rearrangement. For each sample, productive Simpson clonality was calculated by taking the square root of Simpson's diversity index across productive rearrangements. TCRdb took over this immuneACCESS table, retaining in-frame rearrangements with V and J assigned. Such tables are incomplete; in checked studies, under half of the missing clones stem from an unresolved V gene, and the remainder is unexplained. V and J calls plus clone size are reproduced from that table; the DNA served to infer D and trimming. The sample contains about 190,000 clones, roughly 78% of them found a single time. The ten most abundant clones make up 2.5% to 3% of the sample.

This TCR was recovered from a woman aged 80 or over with active or convalescent COVID-19. The V and J segments used are TRBV12-5 and TRBJ2-5; the junction holds 12 bases that match TRBD2. The sample consisted of peripheral blood. The CDR3 loop reads CASGLGLAGYETQYF. Read as DNA, the sequence is TGTGCTAGTGGTCTCGGACTAGCGGGGTATGAGACCCAGTACTTC. The CDR3, completed at both ends by the reference TRBV12-5 and TRBJ2-5 genes, gives the full variable domain DARVTQTPRHKVTEMGQEVTMRCQPILGHNTVFWYRQTMMQGLELLAYFRNRAPLDDSGMPKDRFSAEMPDATLATLKIQPSEPRDSAVYFCASGLGLAGYETQYFGPGTRLLVL.